The present entry profiles one T cell receptor (beta chain) with its context. The data were taken from a study of T cells after yellow fever vaccination. Study-wide background: It was SMART-Seq v4 Ultra Low Input that prepared the fractions with low cell numbers.

As TCR cDNA was made by 5'RACE template switching, a universal primer site and UMIs were added. TCRdb re-derived calls from the 5' RACE reads in MiXCR, one entry per CDR3 protein. The profile shows 620,000 or so distinct CDR3 sequences, roughly a sixth of them singletons. The sequences come from PBMCs, collected about 5 days after the first yellow fever vaccination. The source is a man aged 18 to 30 who received the YFV17D yellow fever vaccine.

This chain's CDR3 is CASSYNPGTDTQYF. In DNA, the CDR3 is TGTGCCAGCAGTTACAATCCAGGCACAGATACGCAGTATTTT. The chain joins TRBV6-5 to TRBJ2-3, with unresolved D. V was pared by 2 bases and J by 1 base, with 7 bases between. The CDR3 spans 14 residues. CDR1 MNHEY and CDR2 SVGAGI come from the germline V gene.